These 30 T cell receptor beta chains share one sample of origin, sequenced in a study of T-cell memory formation after mild COVID-19. TCRdb independently ran MiXCR on the 5' RACE reads; one entry per CDR3 protein. In the table there are over 500,000 distinct CDR3 sequences, around 15% of which are singletons. Sequencing was done on a sample of PBMCs or a T cell subset sorted from them (not recorded which). The receptors come from an adult woman who had mild COVID-19 (a few samples of this study predate the infection). Cell type and time point are not known.

This clonotype has just one count. The chain combines TRBV7-8 with TRBJ1-1; D is uncertain. V was cut by 1 base and J by 1 base, with 13 bases left in between. Germline CDR1 is SGHVS and CDR2 is FQNEAQ. The CDR3 has 16 residues. The CDR3 sequence: CASSLEAGLPNTEAFF. CDR3 DNA sequence: TGTGCCAGCAGCTTAGAGGCCGGACTACCGAACACTGAAGCTTTCTTT.

This chain links TRBV6-5 with TRBJ1-2; D may be TRBD1 (5 bases). Trimming removed 3 bases at V and 5 bases at J, with 13 bases between. There are 14 residues in the CDR3. Germline values: CDR1 MNHEY, CDR2 SVGAGI. CDR3 DNA: TGTGCCAGCAGTTATGTGGTGGGGGGGTATGGCTACACCTTC. It translates to CASSYVVGGYGYTF.

The sample holds a few counts of this clonotype. CDR3 nucleotide sequence: TGTGCCAGCAGTTTGTCTTTCTCCTACGAGCAGTACTTC. This sequence encodes CASSLSFSYEQYF. The chain recombines TRBV27 with TRBJ2-7; no clear D. The CDR3 sequence is 13 residues long. Trimming pared 3 bases from V and 0 bases from J, leaving 6 bases between. Germline loops: CDR1 MNHEY, CDR2 SMNVEV (reference sequence).

This clonotype has a handful of counts. The chain recombines TRBV6-5 with TRBJ2-7, with 14 bases fitting TRBD2. J was trimmed by 6 bases and V by 6 bases; bases with no gene match: 7. Germline V lookup: CDR1 MNHEY, CDR2 SVGAGI. The CDR3 contains 15 residues. The CDR3 loop reads CASSLGLAGVTEQYF. For the CDR3, the DNA is TGTGCCAGCAGCCTGGGACTAGCGGGAGTTACCGAGCAGTACTTC.

This clonotype occurred a few times. CDR3 nucleotides: TGCGCCACCCAGATCGAACAGCCTAACTATGGCTACACCTTC. Translating gives CATQIEQPNYGYTF. J is TRBJ1-2 and V is TRBV4-1; D is unresolved. The CDR3 extends over 14 amino acids. Trimming took 10 bases from V and 0 from J, leaving 15 bases between them. Germline loops: CDR1 MGHRA, CDR2 YSYEKL.

The V gene is TRBV13, the J gene TRBJ1-2; D is ambiguous. Germline-derived CDR1 and CDR2 are PRHDT and FYEKMQ (reference sequence). With 0 bases removed from V and 6 bases from J, the gap between germline ends came to 5 bases. The CDR3 is 12 amino acids. The CDR3, as DNA: TGTGCCAGCAGCTTAGGACGTCATGGCTACACCTTC. As protein: CASSLGRHGYTF.

This clonotype was seen only a few times. V usage is TRBV29-1 and J usage is TRBJ2-1; D uncertain. This CDR3 contains 11 residues. Per germline, CDR1 SQVTM and CDR2 ANQGSEA. Trimming removed 1 base at V and 8 bases at J, with 6 bases between. The CDR3 sequence is CSVEGAYEQFF. CDR3 nucleotide sequence: TGCAGCGTTGAAGGGGCATATGAGCAGTTCTTC.

There are a few counts of this clonotype. This chain uses TRBV20-1 with TRBJ2-6; D is uncertain. CDR3 length: 15 amino acids. Germline loops: CDR1 DFQATT, CDR2 SNEGSKA (reference sequence). Trimming removed 3 bases at V and 0 bases at J, with 9 bases between. CDR3 DNA sequence: TGCAGTGCTAGGCAGGTCTACTCTGGGGCCAACGTCCTGACTTTC. It translates to CSARQVYSGANVLTF.

J is TRBJ2-1 and V is TRBV6-2 or TRBV6-3; 8 nucleotides agree with TRBD2. The CDR3 loop spans 14 amino acids. Per germline, CDR1 MNHEY and CDR2 SVGEGT. J was trimmed by 2 bases and V by 6 bases; bases with no gene match: 3. CDR3 region: CASSRAGAYNEQFF. CDR3 DNA sequence: TGTGCCAGCAGCAGAGCGGGGGCCTACAATGAGCAGTTCTTC.

Only a few counts were recorded for this clonotype. The chain has TRBV29-1 and TRBJ1-1; D is uncertain. The ends were cut back, 5 bases at V and 11 bases at J, with 18 bases in the middle. Germline V gene data show CDR1 as SQVTM and CDR2 as ANQGSEA. The CDR3 is 12 residues long. The CDR3 loop reads CSVNDGGVKAFF. The CDR3 nucleotides are TGCAGCGTTAACGACGGAGGTGTTAAGGCTTTCTTT.

The sample holds a few counts of this clonotype. The chain has TRBV5-1 and TRBJ2-2; TRBD1 matches 9 bases. With 4 bases clipped from V and 15 bases from J, the junction kept 7 bases outside the gene matches. This CDR3 is built from 12 residues. CDR1 SGHRS and CDR2 YFSETQ come from the germline V gene. The CDR3 nucleotides read TGCGCCAGCAGCCGGGGACAGGGTTCGATGTTTTTT. It yields the protein CASSRGQGSMFF.

The V call is TRBV28, the J call TRBJ2-3; no clear D. With 5 bases removed from V and 0 bases from J, the gap between germline ends came to 12 bases. Germline V gene data show CDR1 as MDHEN and CDR2 as SYDVKM. This CDR3 is built from 15 residues. CDR3 sequence (DNA): TGTGCCAGCAGTCCCAGCCAGGATAGCACAGATACGCAGTATTTT. It specifies CASSPSQDSTDTQYF.

This clonotype has only a few counts. V is TRBV4-2 and J is TRBJ2-7; D may correspond to TRBD1 or TRBD2 (5 bases each). Germline CDR1 LGHNA, CDR2 YNFKEQ. V lost 4 bases to trimming and J lost 1 base, with 14 bases between them. This CDR3 region has 15 residues. In nucleotides, the CDR3 is TGTGCCAGCAGCCGAACCGGGACCTTATCCTACGAGCAGTACTTC. This translates into CASSRTGTLSYEQYF.

With regard to this clonotype: This sequence may be a read error, since a much larger clone differs from it by one base. V usage is TRBV4-1 and J usage is TRBJ1-2; D gene unclear. The CDR3 is made up of 13 amino acids. CDR1 MGHRA and CDR2 YSYEKL come from the germline V gene. CDR3 amino acids: CASSQDIFYGCTF. CDR3 sequence (DNA): TGCGCCAGCAGCCAAGACATTTTCTATGGCTGCACCTTC.

This clonotype was detected a few times. J is TRBJ2-3 and V is TRBV29-1; unclear D gene. The V gene's germline CDR1 is SQVTM and CDR2 ANQGSEA. V was pared by 8 bases and J by 8 bases, with 20 bases between. This CDR3 has 13 amino acids. CDR3 nucleotides: TGCAGCATACTGTGGGGTTCACGCGTTACGCAGTATTTT. Its protein product is CSILWGSRVTQYF.

The rearrangement uses TRBV20-1 and TRBJ2-3, with D possibly TRBD2 on 7 matching bases. The germline gives CDR1 DFQATT, CDR2 SNEGSKA (reference sequence). This CDR3 is 13 amino acids long. Trimming took off 6 bases at V and 2 bases at J, with 12 bases between the two ends. The CDR3, as DNA: TGCAGTGCGGGGGGGGCCGTCACAGATACGCAGTATTTT. Amino acid sequence: CSAGGAVTDTQYF.

Of note for this clonotype: Sequence at one end of the junction differs from germline and may be a read error. This chain connects TRBV20-1 to TRBJ1-4; D is unclear. The CDR3 extends over 13 amino acids. Germline loops: CDR1 DFQATT, CDR2 SNEGSKA (reference sequence). The CDR3 DNA reads TGCAGTGCCAGAGGAGGGCCTAATGAAAAACTGTTTTTT. This translates into CSARGGPNEKLFF.

This clonotype was detected only a few times. This chain connects TRBV24-1 to TRBJ2-1, with 8 positions matching TRBD1. The V gene end was trimmed by 0 bases and the J gene end by 9 bases; junction bases not matched to a gene: 6. The CDR3 loop spans 15 amino acids. Germline V lookup: CDR1 KGHDR, CDR2 SFDVKD. As DNA, the CDR3 is TGTGCCACCAGTGATTTGACAGGGGGATTAGTTGAGCAGTTCTTC. It encodes CATSDLTGGLVEQFF.

This clonotype has more than one count but fewer than ten. V is TRBV29-1 and J is TRBJ2-7, with D possibly matching TRBD2 (6 bases). CDR1 SQVTM and CDR2 ANQGSEA come from the germline V gene. The CDR3 runs 13 residues. V lost 4 bases, J lost 3 bases, and 13 bases lay in between. The CDR3 loop reads CSVVLAEFYEQYF. Here the CDR3 DNA reads TGCAGCGTTGTGTTAGCGGAATTCTACGAGCAGTACTTC.

This chain links TRBV7-9 with TRBJ1-2, with 8 nucleotides matching TRBD1. CDR1 SEHNR and CDR2 FQNEAQ come from the germline V gene (reference sequence). V trimming: 5 bases; J trimming: 0 bases; junction bases outside the gene matches: 14. CDR3 size: 18 residues. CDR3 nucleotide sequence: TGTGCCAGCAGCCAGGGCCCGGACAGGGCTGATCCTAACTATGGCTACACCTTC. This sequence encodes CASSQGPDRADPNYGYTF.

This clonotype was counted only a few times. This sequence joins TRBV7-9 and TRBJ1-1, with D hard to call. Germline V gene lookup returns CDR1 SEHNR and CDR2 FQNEAQ (reference sequence). The CDR3 is made up of 15 amino acids. Trimming left V 3 bases short and J 0 bases short, with 11 bases between. The CDR3 nucleotides are TGTGCCAGCAGCTTTGGCGTGGGCATGAACACTGAAGCTTTCTTT. Amino acids: CASSFGVGMNTEAFF.

This chain joins TRBV3-1 and TRBJ2-7; possibly TRBD2 for D (5 bases). The V end lost 1 base, the J end lost 3 bases, and 10 bases lay between the germline ends. Per the germline V gene, CDR1 is LGHDT and CDR2 is YNNKEL (reference sequence). The CDR3 runs 14 residues. CDR3 sequence reads: CASSQGEGFYEQYF. CDR3 nucleotide sequence: TGTGCCAGCAGCCAAGGTGAGGGTTTCTACGAGCAGTACTTC.

This clonotype was counted ten times or more. The rearrangement joins TRBV12-3 or TRBV12-4 to TRBJ2-1; the match to TRBD2 covers 10 bases. The CDR3 length is 16 residues. The V segment lost 6 bases and the J segment 0 bases; nucleotides outside the gene matches: 5. CDR3 in amino acids: CASSLTSGRSYNEQFF. The CDR3 DNA reads TGTGCCAGCAGCTTGACTAGCGGGCGCTCCTACAATGAGCAGTTCTTC.

This clonotype was observed at least ten times. This chain connects TRBV7-8 to TRBJ1-1, with no clear D. The CDR3 loop spans 13 amino acids. V shed 5 bases and J shed 0 bases, with 7 bases lying between them. Germline V gene sequence: CDR1 SGHVS, CDR2 FQNEAQ. CDR3 nucleotides: TGTGCCAGCAGCCGCCTCATGAACACTGAAGCTTTCTTT. This translates into CASSRLMNTEAFF.

This clonotype showed up just a few times. The V call is TRBV6-6, the J call TRBJ1-3; D unclear. Trimming cost V 6 bases and J 0 bases, with 12 bases left between them. Germline V gives CDR1 MNHNY, CDR2 SVGAGI (reference sequence). There are 15 residues in the CDR3. DNA of the CDR3: TGTGCCAGCAGAACGCGGATATACTCTGGAAACACCATATATTTT. This sequence encodes CASRTRIYSGNTIYF.

The chain has TRBV4-1 and TRBJ2-7; D gene ambiguous. This CDR3 is 14 amino acids long. Germline CDR1 reads MGHRA; CDR2 reads YSYEKL. Trimming removed 1 base from V and 0 bases from J, with 7 bases in between. CDR3 nucleotide sequence: TGCGCCAGCAGCCAAGGAAGGGACTCCTACGAGCAGTACTTC. Its translation is CASSQGRDSYEQYF.

This clonotype was observed a few times. The rearrangement uses TRBV7-3 and TRBJ1-2, with unresolved D. The V gene's germline CDR1 is SGHTA and CDR2 FQGTGA. The CDR3 runs to 13 residues. Deletions cut 5 bases from V and 4 bases from J, with 11 bases between. CDR3 nucleotides: TGTGCCAGCAGCCCAGGAGTCGGCTATGGCTACACCTTC. Translating it yields CASSPGVGYGYTF.

This clonotype was seen only a few times. V is TRBV7-9 and J is TRBJ1-1; weak D call: TRBD1 (6 bases). Per the germline V gene, CDR1 is SEHNR and CDR2 is FQNEAQ (reference sequence). This CDR3 comprises 14 residues. Trimming took 5 bases from V and 4 from J, leaving 14 bases between them. DNA for the CDR3: TGTGCCAGCAGCCAGGGGTTAGGGGGCACTGAAGCTTTCTTT. It encodes CASSQGLGGTEAFF.

This clonotype was detected ten times or more. J is TRBJ2-2 and V is TRBV5-1, with D maybe TRBD1 (5 bases). Trimming took 2 bases from V and 4 from J, leaving 9 bases between them. This CDR3 contains 14 residues. Germline V gene lookup returns CDR1 SGHRS and CDR2 YFSETQ. The CDR3 nucleotides are TGCGCCAGCAGCTTAAGGGGCGCCACCGGGGAGCTGTTTTTT. This translates into CASSLRGATGELFF.

This chain uses TRBV11-2 with TRBJ1-1; D unresolved. CDR3 length: 15 amino acids. With 1 base removed from V and 1 base from J, the gap between germline ends came to 10 bases. Germline CDR1 SGHAT, CDR2 FQNNGV. CDR3 region: CASSLVKAPNTEAFF. The CDR3 bases are TGTGCCAGCAGCTTAGTTAAGGCGCCGAACACTGAAGCTTTCTTT.